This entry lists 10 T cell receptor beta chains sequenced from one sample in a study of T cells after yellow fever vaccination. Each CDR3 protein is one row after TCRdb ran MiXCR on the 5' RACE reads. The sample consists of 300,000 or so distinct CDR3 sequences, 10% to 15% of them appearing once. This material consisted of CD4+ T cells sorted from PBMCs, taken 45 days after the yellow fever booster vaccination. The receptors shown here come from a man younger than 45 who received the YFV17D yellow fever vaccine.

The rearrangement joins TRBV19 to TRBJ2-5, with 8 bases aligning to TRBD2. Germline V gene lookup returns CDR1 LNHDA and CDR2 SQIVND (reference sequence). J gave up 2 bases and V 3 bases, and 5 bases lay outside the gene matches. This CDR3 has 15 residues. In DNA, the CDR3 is TGTGCCAGTAGTATGGTAGCGGGACCACAAGAGACCCAGTACTTC. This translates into CASSMVAGPQETQYF.

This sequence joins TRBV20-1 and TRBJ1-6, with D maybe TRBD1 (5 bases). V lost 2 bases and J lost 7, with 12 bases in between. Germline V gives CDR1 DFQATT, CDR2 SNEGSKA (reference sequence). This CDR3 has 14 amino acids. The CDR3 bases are TGCAGTGCTAGACCAGGGACCGAGAATTCACCCCTCCACTTT. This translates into CSARPGTENSPLHF.

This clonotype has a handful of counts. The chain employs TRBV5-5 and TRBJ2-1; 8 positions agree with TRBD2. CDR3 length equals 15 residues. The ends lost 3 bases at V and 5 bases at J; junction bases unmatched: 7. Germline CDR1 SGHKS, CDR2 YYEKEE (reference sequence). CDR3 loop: CASSSKAGEHNEQFF. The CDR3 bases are TGTGCCAGCAGCTCCAAAGCGGGAGAACACAATGAGCAGTTCTTC.

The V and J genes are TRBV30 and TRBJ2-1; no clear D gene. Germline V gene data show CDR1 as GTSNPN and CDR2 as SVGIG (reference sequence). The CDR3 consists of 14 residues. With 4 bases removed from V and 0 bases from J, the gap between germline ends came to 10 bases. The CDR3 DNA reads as TGTGCCTGGATCGTGGAAAGCTCCTACAATGAGCAGTTCTTC. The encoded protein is CAWIVESSYNEQFF.

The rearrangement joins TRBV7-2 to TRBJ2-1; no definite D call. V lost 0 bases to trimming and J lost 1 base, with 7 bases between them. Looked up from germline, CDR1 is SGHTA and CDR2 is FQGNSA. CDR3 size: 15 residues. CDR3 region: CASSLAGNSYNEQFF. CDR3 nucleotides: TGTGCCAGCAGCTTAGCTGGAAATTCCTACAATGAGCAGTTCTTC.

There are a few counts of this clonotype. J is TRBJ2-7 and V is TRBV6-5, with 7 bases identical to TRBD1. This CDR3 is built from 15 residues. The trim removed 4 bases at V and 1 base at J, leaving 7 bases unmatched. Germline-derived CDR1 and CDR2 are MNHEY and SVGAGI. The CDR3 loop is CASSSVYRGSYEQYF. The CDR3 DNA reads TGTGCCAGCAGTTCCGTGTACAGGGGTTCCTACGAGCAGTACTTC.

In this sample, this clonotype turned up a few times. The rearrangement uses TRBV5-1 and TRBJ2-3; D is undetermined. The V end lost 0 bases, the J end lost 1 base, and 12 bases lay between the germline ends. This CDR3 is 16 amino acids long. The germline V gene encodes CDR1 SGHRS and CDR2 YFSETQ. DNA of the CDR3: TGCGCCAGCAGCTTGGGATCCATGGCGGGCACAGATACGCAGTATTTT. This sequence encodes CASSLGSMAGTDTQYF.

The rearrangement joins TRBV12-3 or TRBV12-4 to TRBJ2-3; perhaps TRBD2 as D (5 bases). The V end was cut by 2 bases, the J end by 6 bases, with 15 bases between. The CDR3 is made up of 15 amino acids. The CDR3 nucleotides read TGTGCCAGCAGTTTAACAGACGTGGGAGTGGATACGCAGTATTTT. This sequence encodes CASSLTDVGVDTQYF.

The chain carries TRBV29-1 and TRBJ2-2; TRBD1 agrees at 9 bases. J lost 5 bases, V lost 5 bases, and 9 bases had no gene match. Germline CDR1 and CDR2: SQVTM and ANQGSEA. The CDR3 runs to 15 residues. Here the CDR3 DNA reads TGCAGCGTTTCGGGGGGACAGGGAACGACCGGGGAGCTGTTTTTT. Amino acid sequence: CSVSGGQGTTGELFF.

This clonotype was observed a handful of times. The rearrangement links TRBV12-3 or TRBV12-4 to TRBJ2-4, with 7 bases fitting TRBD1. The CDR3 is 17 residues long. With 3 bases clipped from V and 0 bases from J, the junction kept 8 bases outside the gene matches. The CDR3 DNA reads TGTGCCAGCAGTTTTAGGACAGGAACTCTAGCCAAAAACATTCAGTACTTC. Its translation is CASSFRTGTLAKNIQYF.